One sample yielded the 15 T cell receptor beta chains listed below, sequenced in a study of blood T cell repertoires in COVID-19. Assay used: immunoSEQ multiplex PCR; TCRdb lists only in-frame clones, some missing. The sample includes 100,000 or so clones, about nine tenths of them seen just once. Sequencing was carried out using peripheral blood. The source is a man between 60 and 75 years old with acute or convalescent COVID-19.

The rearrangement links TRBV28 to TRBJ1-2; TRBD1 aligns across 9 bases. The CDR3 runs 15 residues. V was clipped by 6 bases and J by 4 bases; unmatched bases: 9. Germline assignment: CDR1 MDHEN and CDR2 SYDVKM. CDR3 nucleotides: TGTGCCAGCAGCCTCCCCACAGGGGGCCTCTATGGCTACACCTTC. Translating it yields CASSLPTGGLYGYTF.

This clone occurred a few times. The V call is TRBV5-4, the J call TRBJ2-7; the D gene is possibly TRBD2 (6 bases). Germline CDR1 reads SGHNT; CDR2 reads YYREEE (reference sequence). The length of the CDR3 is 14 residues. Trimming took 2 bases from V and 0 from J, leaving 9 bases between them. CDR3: CASSLGGSSYEQYF. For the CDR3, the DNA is TGTGCCAGCAGCTTAGGAGGGAGCTCCTACGAGCAGTACTTC.

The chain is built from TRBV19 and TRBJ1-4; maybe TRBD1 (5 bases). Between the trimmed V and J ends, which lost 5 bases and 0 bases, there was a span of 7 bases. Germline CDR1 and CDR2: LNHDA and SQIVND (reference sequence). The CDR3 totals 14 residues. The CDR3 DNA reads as TGTGCCAGTAGTTTACAGGCAACTAATGAAAAACTGTTTTTT. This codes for CASSLQATNEKLFF.

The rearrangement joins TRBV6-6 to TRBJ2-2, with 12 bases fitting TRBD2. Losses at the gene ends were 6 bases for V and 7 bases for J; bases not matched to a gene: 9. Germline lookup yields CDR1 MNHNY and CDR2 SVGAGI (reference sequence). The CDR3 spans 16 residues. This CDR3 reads CASSPATSGSNGELFF. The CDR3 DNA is TGTGCCAGCAGCCCTGCGACTAGCGGGAGTAACGGGGAGCTGTTTTTT.

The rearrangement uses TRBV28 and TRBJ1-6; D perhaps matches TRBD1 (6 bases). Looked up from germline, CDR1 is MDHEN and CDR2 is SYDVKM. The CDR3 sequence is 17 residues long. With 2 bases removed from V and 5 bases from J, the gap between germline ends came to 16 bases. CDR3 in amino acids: CASSLMGTLRNNSPLHF. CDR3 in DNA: TGTGCCAGCAGTTTAATGGGGACACTAAGAAATAATTCACCCCTCCACTTT.

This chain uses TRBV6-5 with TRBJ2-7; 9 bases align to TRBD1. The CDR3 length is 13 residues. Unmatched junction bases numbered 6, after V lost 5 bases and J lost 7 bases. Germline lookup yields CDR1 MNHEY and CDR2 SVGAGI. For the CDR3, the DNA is TGTGCCAGCAGTCAACAGGGGGCGCGGGAGCAGTACTTC. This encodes CASSQQGAREQYF.

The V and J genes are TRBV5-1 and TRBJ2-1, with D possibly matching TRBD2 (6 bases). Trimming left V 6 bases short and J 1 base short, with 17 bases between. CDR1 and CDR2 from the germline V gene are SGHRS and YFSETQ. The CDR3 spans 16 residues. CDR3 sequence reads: CASTNGRGTSYNEQFF. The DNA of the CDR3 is TGCGCCAGCACAAACGGGCGTGGGACTTCCTACAATGAGCAGTTCTTC.

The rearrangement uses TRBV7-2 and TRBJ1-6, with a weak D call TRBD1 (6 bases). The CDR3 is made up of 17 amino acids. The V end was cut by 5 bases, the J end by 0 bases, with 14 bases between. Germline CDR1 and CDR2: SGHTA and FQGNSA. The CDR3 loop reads CASSPQGRDSYNSPLHF. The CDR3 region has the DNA TGTGCCAGCAGCCCACAGGGTCGTGACTCCTATAATTCACCCCTCCACTTT.

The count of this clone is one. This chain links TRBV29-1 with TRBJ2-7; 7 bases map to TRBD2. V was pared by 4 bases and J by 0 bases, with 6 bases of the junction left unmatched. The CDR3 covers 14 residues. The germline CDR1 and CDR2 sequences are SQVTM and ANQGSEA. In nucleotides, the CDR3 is TGCAGCGTTGGGATAGCGGGTAACTCCTACGAGCAGTACGTC. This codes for CSVGIAGNSYEQYV.

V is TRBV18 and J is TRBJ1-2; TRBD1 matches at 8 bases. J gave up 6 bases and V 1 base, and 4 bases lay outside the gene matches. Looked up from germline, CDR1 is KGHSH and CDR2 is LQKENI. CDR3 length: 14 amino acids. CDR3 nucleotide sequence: TGTGCCAGCTCACCACTACAGGGGGAAAATGGCTACACCTTC. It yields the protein CASSPLQGENGYTF.

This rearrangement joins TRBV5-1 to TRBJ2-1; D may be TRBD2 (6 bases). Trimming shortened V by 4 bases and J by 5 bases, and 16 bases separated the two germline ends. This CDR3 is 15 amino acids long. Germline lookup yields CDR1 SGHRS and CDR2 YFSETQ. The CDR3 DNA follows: TGCGCCAGCAGCCACGCGAGGCTAGCGAACAATGAGCAGTTCTTC. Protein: CASSHARLANNEQFF.

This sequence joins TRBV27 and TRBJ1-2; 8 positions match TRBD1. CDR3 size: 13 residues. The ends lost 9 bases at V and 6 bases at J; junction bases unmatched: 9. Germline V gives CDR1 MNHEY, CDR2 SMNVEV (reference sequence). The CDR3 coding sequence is TGTGCCAGTCATAATCAGGGGGCGAATGGCTACACCTTC. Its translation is CASHNQGANGYTF.

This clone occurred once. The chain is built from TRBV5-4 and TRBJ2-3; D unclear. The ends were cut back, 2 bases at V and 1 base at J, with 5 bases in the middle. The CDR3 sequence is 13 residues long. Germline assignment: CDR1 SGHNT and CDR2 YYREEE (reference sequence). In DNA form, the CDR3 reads TGTGCCAGCAGCTTCCCAGGCACAGATACGCAGTATTTT. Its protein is CASSFPGTDTQYF.

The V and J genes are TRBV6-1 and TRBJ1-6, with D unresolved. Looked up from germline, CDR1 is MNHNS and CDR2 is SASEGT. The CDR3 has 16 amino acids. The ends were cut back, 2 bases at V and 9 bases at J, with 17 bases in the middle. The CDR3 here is CASSESGFAGSSPLHF. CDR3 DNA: TGTGCCAGCAGTGAAAGCGGCTTCGCTGGGAGTTCACCCCTCCACTTT.

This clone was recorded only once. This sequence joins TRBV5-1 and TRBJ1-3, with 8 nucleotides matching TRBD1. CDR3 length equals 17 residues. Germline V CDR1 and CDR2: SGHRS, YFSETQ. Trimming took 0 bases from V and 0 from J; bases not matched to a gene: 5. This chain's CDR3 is CASSLVGQGNSGNTIYF. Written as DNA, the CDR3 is TGCGCCAGCAGCTTGGTAGGACAGGGAAACTCTGGAAACACCATATATTTT. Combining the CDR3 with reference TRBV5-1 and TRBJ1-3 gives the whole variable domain KAGVTQTPRYLIKTRGQQVTLSCSPISGHRSVSWYQQTPGQGLQFLFEYFSETQRNKGNFPGRFSGRQFSNSRSEMNVSTLELGDSALYLCASSLVGQGNSGNTIYFGEGSWLTVV.